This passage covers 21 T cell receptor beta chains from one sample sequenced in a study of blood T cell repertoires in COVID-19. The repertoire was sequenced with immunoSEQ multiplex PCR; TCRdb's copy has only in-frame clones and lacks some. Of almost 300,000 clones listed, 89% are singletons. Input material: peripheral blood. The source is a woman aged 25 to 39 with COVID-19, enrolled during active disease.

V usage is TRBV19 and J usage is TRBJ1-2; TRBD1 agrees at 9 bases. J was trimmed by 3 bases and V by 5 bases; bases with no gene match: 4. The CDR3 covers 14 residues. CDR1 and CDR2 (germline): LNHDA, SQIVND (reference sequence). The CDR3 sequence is CASSPRDRDYGYTF. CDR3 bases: TGTGCCAGTAGTCCCCGGGACAGGGACTATGGCTACACCTTC.

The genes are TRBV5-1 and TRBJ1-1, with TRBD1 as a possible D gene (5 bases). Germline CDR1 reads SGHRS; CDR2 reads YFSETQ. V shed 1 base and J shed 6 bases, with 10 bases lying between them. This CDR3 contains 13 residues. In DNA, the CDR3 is TGCGCCAGCAGCTTGAATATCAGGGCTGAAGCTTTCTTT. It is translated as CASSLNIRAEAFF.

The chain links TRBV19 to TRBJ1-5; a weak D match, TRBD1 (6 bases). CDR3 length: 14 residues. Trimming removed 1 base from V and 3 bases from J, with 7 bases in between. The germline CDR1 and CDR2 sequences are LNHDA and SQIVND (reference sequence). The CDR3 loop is CASSIGQANQPQHF. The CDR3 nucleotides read TGTGCCAGTAGTATAGGACAGGCCAATCAGCCCCAGCATTTT.

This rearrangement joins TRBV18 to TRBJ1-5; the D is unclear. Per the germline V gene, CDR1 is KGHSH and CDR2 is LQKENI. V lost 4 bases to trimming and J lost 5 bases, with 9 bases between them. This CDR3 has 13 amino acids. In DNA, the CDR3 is TGTGCCAGCTCACAACTGGTGGATCAGCCCCAGCATTTT. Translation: CASSQLVDQPQHF.

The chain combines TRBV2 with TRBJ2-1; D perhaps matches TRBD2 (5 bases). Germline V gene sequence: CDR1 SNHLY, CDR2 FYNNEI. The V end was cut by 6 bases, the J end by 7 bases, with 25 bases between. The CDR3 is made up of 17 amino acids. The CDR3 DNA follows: TGTGCCAGCAGGGGAGACTCTGTCGGCATACCTAGAAATGAGCAGTTCTTC. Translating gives CASRGDSVGIPRNEQFF.

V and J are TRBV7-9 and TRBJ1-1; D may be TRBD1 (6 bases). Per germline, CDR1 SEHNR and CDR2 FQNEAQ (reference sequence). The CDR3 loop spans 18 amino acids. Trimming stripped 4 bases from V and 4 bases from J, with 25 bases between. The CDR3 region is CASSSSVGGETMGTEAFF. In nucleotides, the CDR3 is TGTGCCAGCAGCTCGTCGGTAGGGGGGGAGACCATGGGCACTGAAGCTTTCTTT.

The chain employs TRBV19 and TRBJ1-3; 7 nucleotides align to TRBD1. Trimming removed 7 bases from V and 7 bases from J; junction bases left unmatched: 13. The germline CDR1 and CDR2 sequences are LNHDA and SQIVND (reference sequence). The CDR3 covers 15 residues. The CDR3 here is CASTPGQFLGNTIYF. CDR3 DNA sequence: TGTGCCAGTACCCCGGGACAGTTCCTTGGGAACACCATATATTTT.

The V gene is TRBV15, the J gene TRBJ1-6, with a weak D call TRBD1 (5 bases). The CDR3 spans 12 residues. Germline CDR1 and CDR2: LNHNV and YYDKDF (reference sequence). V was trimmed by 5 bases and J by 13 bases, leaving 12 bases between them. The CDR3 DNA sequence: TGTGCCACCAGCGGGCCTCAGGGTCCCCTCCACTTT. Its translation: CATSGPQGPLHF.

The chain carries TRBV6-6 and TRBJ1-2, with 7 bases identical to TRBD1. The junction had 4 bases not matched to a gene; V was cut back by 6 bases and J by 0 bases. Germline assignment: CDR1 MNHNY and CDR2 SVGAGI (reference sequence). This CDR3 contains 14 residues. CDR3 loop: CASRKGQTNYGYTF. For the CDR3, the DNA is TGTGCCAGCAGAAAGGGACAGACTAACTATGGCTACACCTTC.

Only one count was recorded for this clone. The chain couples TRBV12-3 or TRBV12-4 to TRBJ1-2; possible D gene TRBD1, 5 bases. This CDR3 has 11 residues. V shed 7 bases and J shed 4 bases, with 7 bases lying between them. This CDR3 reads CASTQGYGYTF. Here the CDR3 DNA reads TGTGCCAGCACCCAGGGCTATGGCTACACCTTC.

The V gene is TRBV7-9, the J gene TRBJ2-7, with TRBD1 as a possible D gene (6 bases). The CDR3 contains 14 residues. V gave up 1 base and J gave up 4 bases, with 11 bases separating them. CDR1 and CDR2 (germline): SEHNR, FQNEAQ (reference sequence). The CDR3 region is CASSLGGTTYEQYF. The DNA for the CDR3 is TGTGCCAGCAGCTTAGGGGGGACAACATACGAGCAGTACTTC.

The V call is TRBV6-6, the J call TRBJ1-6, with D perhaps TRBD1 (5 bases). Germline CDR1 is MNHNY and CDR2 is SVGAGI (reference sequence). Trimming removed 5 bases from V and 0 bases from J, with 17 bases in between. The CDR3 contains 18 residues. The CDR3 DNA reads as TGTGCCAGCAGTCCGCTTCCGGGACTGAGCTCCTATAATTCACCCCTCCACTTT. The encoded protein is CASSPLPGLSSYNSPLHF.

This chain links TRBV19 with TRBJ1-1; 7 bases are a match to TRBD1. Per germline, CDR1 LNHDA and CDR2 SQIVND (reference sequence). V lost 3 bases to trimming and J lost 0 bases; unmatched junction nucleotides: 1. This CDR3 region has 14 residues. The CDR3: CASSMGTVNTEAFF. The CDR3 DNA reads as TGTGCCAGTAGTATGGGGACAGTGAACACTGAAGCTTTCTTT.

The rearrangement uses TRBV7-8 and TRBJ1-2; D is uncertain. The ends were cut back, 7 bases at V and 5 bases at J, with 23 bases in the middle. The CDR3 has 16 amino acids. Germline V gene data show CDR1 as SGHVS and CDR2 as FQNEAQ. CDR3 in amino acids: CASTPSRGNPTYGYTF. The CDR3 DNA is TGTGCCAGCACCCCTAGTCGAGGAAACCCGACTTATGGCTACACCTTC.

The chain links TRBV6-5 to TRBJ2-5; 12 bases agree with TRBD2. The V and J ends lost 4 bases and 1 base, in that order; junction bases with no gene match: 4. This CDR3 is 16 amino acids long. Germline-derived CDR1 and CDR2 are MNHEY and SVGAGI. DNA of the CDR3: TGTGCCAGCAGTTCCCCACTAGCGGGGGGCCAAGAGACCCAGTACTTC. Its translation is CASSSPLAGGQETQYF.

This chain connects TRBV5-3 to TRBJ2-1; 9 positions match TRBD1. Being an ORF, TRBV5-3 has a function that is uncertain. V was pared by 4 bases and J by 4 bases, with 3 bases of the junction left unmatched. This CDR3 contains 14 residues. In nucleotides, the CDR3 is TGTGCCAGAAGCCAAGGACAGGGGTACAATGAGCAGTTCTTC. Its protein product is CARSQGQGYNEQFF.

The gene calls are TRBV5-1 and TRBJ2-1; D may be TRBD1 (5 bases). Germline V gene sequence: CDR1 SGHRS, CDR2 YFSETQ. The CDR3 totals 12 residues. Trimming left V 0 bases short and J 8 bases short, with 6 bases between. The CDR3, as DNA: TGCGCCAGCAGCTTGGTAGGGGATGAGCAGTTCTTC. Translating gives CASSLVGDEQFF.

The CDR3 DNA follows: TGTGCCTCAGCGGCACAGTTCAATCAGCCCCAGCATTTT. Protein: CASAAQFNQPQHF. The rearrangement links TRBV6-5 to TRBJ1-5; D ambiguous. The CDR3 sequence is 13 residues long. Trimming took off 11 bases at V and 3 bases at J, with 14 bases between the two ends. Germline CDR1 and CDR2: MNHEY and SVGAGI.

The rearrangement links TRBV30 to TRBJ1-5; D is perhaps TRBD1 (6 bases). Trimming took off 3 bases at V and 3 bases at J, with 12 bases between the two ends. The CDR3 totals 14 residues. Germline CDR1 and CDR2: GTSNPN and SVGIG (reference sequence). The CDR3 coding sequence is TGTGCCTGGAGCGAAGGACAGAACAATCAGCCCCAGCATTTT. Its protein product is CAWSEGQNNQPQHF.

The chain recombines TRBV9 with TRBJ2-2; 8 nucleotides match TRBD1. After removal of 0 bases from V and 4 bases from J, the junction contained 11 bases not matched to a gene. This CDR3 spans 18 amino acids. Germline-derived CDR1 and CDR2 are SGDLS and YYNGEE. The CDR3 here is CASSVAGRGLSGTGELFF. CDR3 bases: TGTGCCAGCAGCGTAGCGGGCAGGGGGCTATCAGGCACCGGGGAGCTGTTTTTT.

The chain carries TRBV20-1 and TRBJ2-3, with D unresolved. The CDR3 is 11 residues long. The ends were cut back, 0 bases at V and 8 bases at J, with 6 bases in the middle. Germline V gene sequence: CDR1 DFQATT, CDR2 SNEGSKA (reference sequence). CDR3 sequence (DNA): TGCAGTGCTAGAGAAGGAGTTACGCAGTATTTT. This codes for CSAREGVTQYF.